The clone carrying this T cell receptor beta chain has more than one count but fewer than ten. What it binds is unknown. This record comes from a study of T cell responses to AZD1222 COVID-19 vaccine. Measured with immunoSEQ multiplex PCR; TCRdb has only the in-frame clones, and not every one. This sample has over 130,000 clones, with about 92% found just once. Trimming stripped 5 bases from V and 1 base from J, with 28 bases between. Germline V gene data show CDR1 as SGHVS and CDR2 as FQNEAQ. The CDR3 totals 20 residues. Study-level findings and limits: Clonal diversity may have been underestimated, and the donors were mostly white British, with more females than males.

Specimen: peripheral blood, collected on day 0 of AZD1222 vaccination. The V gene is TRBV7-8, the J gene TRBJ2-3, with D maybe TRBD2 (5 bases). The TCR sequence derives from an adult in good health. The CDR3 loop is CASSPFDDRFGVGGTDTQYF. The DNA for the CDR3 is TGTGCCAGCAGCCCATTCGACGATAGGTTCGGGGTTGGAGGCACAGATACGCAGTATTTT. Drawing the rest from reference TRBV7-8 and TRBJ2-3, the complete variable domain is GAGVSQSPRYKVAKRGQDVALRCDPISGHVSLFWYQQALGQGPEFLTYFQNEAQLDKSGLPSDRFFAERPEGSVSTLKIQRTQQEDSAVYLCASSPFDDRFGVGGTDTQYFGPGTRLTVL.